This T cell receptor (beta chain) was recorded in a study of blood T cell repertoires in COVID-19. Study-level information: Sources were T cells, B-cell-depleted T cells, or PBMCs; the material itself was cDNA or gDNA.

Cohorts were determined from participant-reported clinical history. This CDR3 has 13 amino acids. The germline V gene has CDR1 MNHEY and CDR2 SVGEGT. V shed 5 bases, J shed 16 bases, and the junction held 6 bases outside the gene matches. Repertoires were generated with immunoSEQ multiplex PCR, while TCRdb's copy carries only in-frame clones and drops some. The data contain about 230,000 clones, about nine tenths of them singletons. The rearrangement joins TRBV6-2 or TRBV6-3 to TRBJ2-1; 15 nucleotides align to TRBD2. The sequenced sample consisted of PBMCs or T cells enriched from blood (not recorded which). The receptor was derived from a woman between 40 and 55 years old with acute COVID-19. The CDR3 here is CASSPRTSGGVFF. The DNA for the CDR3 is TGTGCCAGCAGTCCCCGGACTAGCGGGGGGGTCTTCTTC.